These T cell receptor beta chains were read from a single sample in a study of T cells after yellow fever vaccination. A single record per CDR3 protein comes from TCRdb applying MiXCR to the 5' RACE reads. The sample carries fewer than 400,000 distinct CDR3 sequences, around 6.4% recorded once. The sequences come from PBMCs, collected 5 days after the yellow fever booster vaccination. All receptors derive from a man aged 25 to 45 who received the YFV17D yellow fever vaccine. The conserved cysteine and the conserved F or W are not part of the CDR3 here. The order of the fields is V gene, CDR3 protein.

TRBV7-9,ASSLEYGGVTPNEQF
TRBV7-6,ASSLSGTSGTDTQY
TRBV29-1,SAWDQRDIQY
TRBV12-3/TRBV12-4,ASSEGNEQF
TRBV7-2,ASSLAGQEYGYT
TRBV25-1,ASRDPRWGEQY
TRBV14,ASSRGVSSSSYEQY
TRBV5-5,ASSLGLVPEQY
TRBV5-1,ASSLQASWDNEQF
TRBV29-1,SVNTGWRAF
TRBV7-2,ASSWGQDETQY
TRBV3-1,ASSQGDRGPYEQY
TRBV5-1,ASSFFTGQSMGTEAF
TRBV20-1,SATATRAYEQY
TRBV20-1,SASRGGGSYEQY
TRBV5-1,ASSLGYTSTDTQY
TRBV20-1,SATPSGLAGAAYNEQF
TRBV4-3,ASSQVHPPRETQY
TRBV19,ASSILPRDNQPQH
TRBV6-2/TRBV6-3,ASSTGLLNTQY
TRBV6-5,ASSHPRGSIYEQY
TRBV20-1,SASLLGGRDNEQF